One and the same sample provided the 8 T cell receptor beta chains below, sequenced in a study of graft-versus-host responses after intestinal transplantation. Assay used: immunoSEQ multiplex PCR; TCRdb lists only in-frame clones, some missing. The sample holds about 39,000 clones, approximately 93% seen once. These receptors are not linked to any known antigen. The specimen comprised unstimulated CD8+ T cells sorted from spleen or lymph node cells, sampled before transplant. The receptor source for this set is a human donor who was the organ donor for an intestinal transplant.

This rearrangement joins TRBV6-6 to TRBJ2-7, with TRBD2 matching 10 bases. The CDR3 loop spans 15 amino acids. CDR1 is MNHNY and CDR2 is SVGAGI in the germline V gene (reference sequence). V gave up 6 bases and J gave up 4 bases; unmatched junction bases: 9. In DNA form, the CDR3 reads TGTGCCAGCAGGCGACCTAGCGGGAGTGGTTACGAGCAGTACTTC. This codes for CASRRPSGSGYEQYF.

J is TRBJ1-1 and V is TRBV20-1, with D possibly being TRBD1 (5 bases). The CDR3 consists of 11 residues. Trimming cost V 1 base and J 8 bases, with 8 bases left between them. Germline V gene data show CDR1 as DFQATT and CDR2 as SNEGSKA (reference sequence). The CDR3 reads CSARVNREAFF. The CDR3 nucleotides are TGCAGTGCTAGAGTTAACAGGGAAGCTTTCTTT.

This chain links TRBV4-1 with TRBJ2-7; the match to TRBD1 covers 8 bases. This CDR3 has 14 residues. The V segment lost 2 bases and the J segment 5 bases; nucleotides outside the gene matches: 5. Germline V gene data show CDR1 as MGHRA and CDR2 as YSYEKL. In DNA form, the CDR3 reads TGCGCCAGCAGCCAAAATACAGGGGGTAACGAGCAGTACTTC. Protein product: CASSQNTGGNEQYF.

The chain combines TRBV28 with TRBJ2-3; tentative D call: TRBD2 (5 bases). CDR1 and CDR2 from the germline V gene are MDHEN and SYDVKM. This CDR3 comprises 17 residues. Trimming took off 1 base at V and 1 base at J, with 15 bases between the two ends. Here the CDR3 reads CASSLYPAGLGTDTQYF. The CDR3 DNA follows: TGTGCCAGCAGTTTATACCCTGCGGGTCTCGGCACAGATACGCAGTATTTT.

The chain employs TRBV27 and TRBJ2-1, with D perhaps TRBD1 or TRBD2 (5 bases each). Trimming removed 4 bases from V and 1 base from J, with 11 bases in between. The CDR3 extends over 15 amino acids. Germline V CDR1 and CDR2: MNHEY, SMNVEV (reference sequence). The CDR3 sequence is CASSWGPFSYNEQFF. Here the CDR3 DNA reads TGTGCCAGCAGTTGGGGACCGTTTTCCTACAATGAGCAGTTCTTC.

This rearrangement joins TRBV7-2 to TRBJ2-7; TRBD2 matches 8 bases. With 4 bases clipped from V and 3 bases from J, the junction kept 11 bases outside the gene matches. Germline V lookup: CDR1 SGHTA, CDR2 FQGNSA. This CDR3 is built from 16 residues. CDR3 coding DNA: TGTGCCAGCAGCTCCCCCTCGGGGGGACTAGTCTACGAGCAGTACTTC. Amino acid sequence: CASSSPSGGLVYEQYF.

The chain carries TRBV30 and TRBJ1-2; 7 nucleotides match TRBD1. The CDR3 loop spans 13 amino acids. Germline-derived CDR1 and CDR2 are GTSNPN and SVGIG (reference sequence). V trimming: 3 bases; J trimming: 3 bases; junction bases outside the gene matches: 4. DNA of the CDR3: TGTGCCTGGAGCGACGGACAGGACTATGGCTACACCTTC. Protein: CAWSDGQDYGYTF.

V usage is TRBV29-1 and J usage is TRBJ2-7, with D hard to call. Trimming removed 4 bases at V and 0 bases at J, with 10 bases between. Germline lookup yields CDR1 SQVTM and CDR2 ANQGSEA. The CDR3 contains 13 residues. The CDR3 DNA reads TGCAGCGTTGCCGCCTTAGGCTCCTACGAGCAGTACTTC. It codes for CSVAALGSYEQYF.